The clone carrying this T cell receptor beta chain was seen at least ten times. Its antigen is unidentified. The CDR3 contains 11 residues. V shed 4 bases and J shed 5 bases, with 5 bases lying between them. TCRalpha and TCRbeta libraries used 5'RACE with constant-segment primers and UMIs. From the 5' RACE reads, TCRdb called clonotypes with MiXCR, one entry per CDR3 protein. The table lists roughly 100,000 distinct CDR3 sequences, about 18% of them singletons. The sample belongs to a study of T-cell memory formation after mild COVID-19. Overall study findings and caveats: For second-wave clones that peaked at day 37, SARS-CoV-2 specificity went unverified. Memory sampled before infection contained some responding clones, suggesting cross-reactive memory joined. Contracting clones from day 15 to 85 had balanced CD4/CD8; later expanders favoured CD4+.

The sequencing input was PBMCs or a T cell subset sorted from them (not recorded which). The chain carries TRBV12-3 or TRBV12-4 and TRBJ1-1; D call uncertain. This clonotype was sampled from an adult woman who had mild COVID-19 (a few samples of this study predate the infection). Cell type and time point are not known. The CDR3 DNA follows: TGTGCCAGCAGTTCGAGGACTGAAGCTTTCTTT. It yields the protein CASSSRTEAFF.